This T cell receptor beta chain was sequenced in a study of T cells after posttransplantation cyclophosphamide. Study-wide results and caveats: TRB overlap between skin or GI tissue T cells and blood was limited. After PTCy, TRB diversity resembled that of CNI/methotrexate controls. Donor-recipient repertoire similarity was low at 1-2 months, rising over year one.

Profiling relied on immunoSEQ multiplex PCR, and the TCRdb table lists in-frame clones only, not all of them. The table lists 20,000 to 25,000 clones, about 89% of them singletons. Sampled 1 year posttransplant, controls received myeloablative marrow transplants, methotrexate and a calcineurin inhibitor. As regards this clone: Its antigen is undetermined.

Trimming at V came to 0 bases and at J to 8 bases, leaving 12 bases not matched to a gene. Looked up from germline, CDR1 is MGHRA and CDR2 is YSYEKL. There are 17 residues in the CDR3. The origin of this receptor is a female patient between 50 and 59 years old who received an allogeneic stem cell transplant from an unrelated donor, was CMV-positive, and had chronic GVHD only. Some of these T cells may belong to the graft donor. V gene TRBV4-1 combines with J gene TRBJ1-2, with TRBD1 matching 10 bases. The sequencing here drew on PBMCs, taken after an allogeneic stem cell transplant with a calcineurin inhibitor and methotrexate. In DNA, the CDR3 is TGCGCCAGCAGCCAAGAGGAGAGGGGACAGGGGATGGGCGGCTACACCTTC. Translation: CASSQEERGQGMGGYTF.